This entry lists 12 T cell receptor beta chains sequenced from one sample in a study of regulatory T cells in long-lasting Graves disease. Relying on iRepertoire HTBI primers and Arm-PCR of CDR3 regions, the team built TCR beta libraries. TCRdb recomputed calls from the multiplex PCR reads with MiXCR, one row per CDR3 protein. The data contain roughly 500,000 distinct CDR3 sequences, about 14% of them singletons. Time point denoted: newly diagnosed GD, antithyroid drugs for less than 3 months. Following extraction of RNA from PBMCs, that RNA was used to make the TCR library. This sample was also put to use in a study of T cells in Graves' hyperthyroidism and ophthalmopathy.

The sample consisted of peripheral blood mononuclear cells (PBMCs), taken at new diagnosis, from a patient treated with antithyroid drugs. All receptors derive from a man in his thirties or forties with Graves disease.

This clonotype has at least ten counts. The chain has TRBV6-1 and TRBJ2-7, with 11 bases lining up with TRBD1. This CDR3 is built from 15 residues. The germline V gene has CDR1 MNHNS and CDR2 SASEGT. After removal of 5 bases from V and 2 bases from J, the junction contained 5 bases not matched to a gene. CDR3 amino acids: CASSPGQGGPYEQYF. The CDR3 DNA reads TGTGCCAGCAGTCCGGGACAGGGGGGCCCCTACGAGCAGTACTTC.

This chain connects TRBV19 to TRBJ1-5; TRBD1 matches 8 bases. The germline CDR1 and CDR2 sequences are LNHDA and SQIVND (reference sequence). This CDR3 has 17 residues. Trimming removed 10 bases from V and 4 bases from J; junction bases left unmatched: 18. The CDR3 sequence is CATHSLADRQGNQPQHF. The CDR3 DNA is TGTGCCACCCATTCCCTCGCCGATAGACAGGGGAATCAGCCCCAGCATTTT.

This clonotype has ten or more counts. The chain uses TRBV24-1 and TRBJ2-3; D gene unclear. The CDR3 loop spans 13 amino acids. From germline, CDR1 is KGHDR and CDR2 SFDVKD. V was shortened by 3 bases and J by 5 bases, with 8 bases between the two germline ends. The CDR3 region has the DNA TGTGCCACCAGTGATCCCCGTCAAGATACGCAGTATTTT. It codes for CATSDPRQDTQYF.

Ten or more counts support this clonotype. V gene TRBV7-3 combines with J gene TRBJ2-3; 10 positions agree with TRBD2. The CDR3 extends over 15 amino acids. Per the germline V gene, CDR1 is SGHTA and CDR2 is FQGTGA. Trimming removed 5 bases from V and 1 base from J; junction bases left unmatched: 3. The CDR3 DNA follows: TGTGCCAGCAGCCTAGCGGGAGCTGGCACAGATACGCAGTATTTT. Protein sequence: CASSLAGAGTDTQYF.

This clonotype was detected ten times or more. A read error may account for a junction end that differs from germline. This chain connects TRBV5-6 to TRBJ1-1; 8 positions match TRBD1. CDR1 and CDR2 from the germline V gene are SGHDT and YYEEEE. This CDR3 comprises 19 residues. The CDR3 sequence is CASSLFGRGLSMRNAEAFF. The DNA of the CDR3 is TGTGCCAGCAGCTTGTTTGGCAGGGGGCTCAGTATGAGGAACGCTGAAGCTTTCTTT.

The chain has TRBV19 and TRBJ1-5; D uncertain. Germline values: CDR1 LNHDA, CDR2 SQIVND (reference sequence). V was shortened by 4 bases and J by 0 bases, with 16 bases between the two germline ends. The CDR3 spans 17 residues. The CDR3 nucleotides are TGTGCCAGTAGTAAAAGGCACGATAAACATAGCAATCAGCCCCAGCATTTT. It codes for CASSKRHDKHSNQPQHF.

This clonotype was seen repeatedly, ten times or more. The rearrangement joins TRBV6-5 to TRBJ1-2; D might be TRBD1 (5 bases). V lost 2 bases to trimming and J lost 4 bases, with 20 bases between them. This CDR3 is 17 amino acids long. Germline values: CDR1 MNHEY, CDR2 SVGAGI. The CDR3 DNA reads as TGTGCCAGCAGTTACACCCGTCGGGACGTCAACCTCTATGGCTACACCTTC. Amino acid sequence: CASSYTRRDVNLYGYTF.

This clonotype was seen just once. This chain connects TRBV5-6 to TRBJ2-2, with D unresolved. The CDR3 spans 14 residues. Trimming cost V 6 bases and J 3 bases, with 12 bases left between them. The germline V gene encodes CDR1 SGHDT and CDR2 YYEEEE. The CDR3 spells CASTSRRDTGELFF. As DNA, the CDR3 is TGTGCCAGCACCAGCAGACGAGACACCGGGGAGCTGTTTTTT.

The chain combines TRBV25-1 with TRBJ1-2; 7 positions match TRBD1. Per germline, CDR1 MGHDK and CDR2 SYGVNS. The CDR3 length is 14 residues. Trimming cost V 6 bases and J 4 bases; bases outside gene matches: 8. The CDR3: CASSAGTALYGYTF. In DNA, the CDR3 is TGTGCCAGCAGCGCCGGGACAGCTCTCTATGGCTACACCTTC.

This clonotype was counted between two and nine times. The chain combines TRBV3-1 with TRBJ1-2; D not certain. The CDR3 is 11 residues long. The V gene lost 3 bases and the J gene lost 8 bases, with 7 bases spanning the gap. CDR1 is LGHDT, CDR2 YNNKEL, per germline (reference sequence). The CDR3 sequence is CASSQGWGYTF. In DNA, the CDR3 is TGTGCCAGCAGCCAGGGTTGGGGCTACACCTTC.

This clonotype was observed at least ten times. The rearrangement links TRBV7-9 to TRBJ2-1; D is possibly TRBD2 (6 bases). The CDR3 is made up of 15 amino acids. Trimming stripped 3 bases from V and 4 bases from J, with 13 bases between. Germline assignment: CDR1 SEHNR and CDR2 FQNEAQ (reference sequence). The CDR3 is CASSFWLAVYNEQFF. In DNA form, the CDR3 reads TGTGCCAGCAGCTTCTGGTTAGCGGTTTACAATGAGCAGTTCTTC.

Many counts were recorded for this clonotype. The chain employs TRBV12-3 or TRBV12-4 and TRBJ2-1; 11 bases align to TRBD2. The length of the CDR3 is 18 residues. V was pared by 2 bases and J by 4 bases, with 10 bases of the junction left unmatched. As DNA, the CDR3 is TGTGCCAGCAGTTTAAAGCCGTTCGTAGCGGGAGGGTACAATGAGCAGTTCTTC. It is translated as CASSLKPFVAGGYNEQFF.